The entry below gives a single T cell receptor (beta chain) sequence along with its context. Its cognate antigen is unknown. Using immunoSEQ multiplex PCR, the repertoire was profiled, and TCRdb retains in-frame clones only, with some absent. In the table there are some 1 million clones, approximately 70% of which are singletons. This record belongs to a study of shared clonotypes between healthy human individuals. All donors were Caucasian adults living in Nashville, Tennessee. The CDR3 covers 14 residues. Trimming removed 8 bases from V and 4 bases from J, with 17 bases in between. Germline CDR1 MNHNS, CDR2 SASEGT. Overall study findings and caveats: Lower generation probabilities were found for non-shared clonotypes than for those shared by all four donors. Limited genetic and exposure-history diversity came from having few donors. Researchers found naive subsets generally carried larger estimated richness than memory subsets.

Material for sequencing was memory CD4+ T cells sorted from blood. Subset given: CD45RA-negative fraction. This receptor was taken from a man aged 18 to 30 in good health. The V and J genes are TRBV6-1 and TRBJ1-1, with D possibly being TRBD1 (5 bases). Here the CDR3 reads CASDSARGGTEAFF. CDR3 in DNA: TGTGCCAGCGACAGTGCCCGGGGGGGCACTGAAGCTTTCTTT.